The clone carrying this T cell receptor (beta chain) was detected only once. The sample comes from a study of CD8 T cells in Susac syndrome. The CDR3 is 14 amino acids. Germline lookup yields CDR1 SGHVS and CDR2 FQNEAQ. Unmatched junction bases numbered 7, after V lost 1 base and J lost 7 bases. CD8+ and CD4+ T cells circulating in blood were sequenced for TCR beta. When the RNA was reverse transcribed, random hexamers were used with an input of about 0.5 to 1 ug. TCRdb re-called the immunoSEQ multiplex PCR reads through MiXCR, storing one row per CDR3 protein. The sample carries under 200,000 distinct CDR3 sequences, roughly 96% recorded once.

This sequence was found in a human donor with multiple sclerosis. The chain employs TRBV7-8 and TRBJ2-7; 7 nucleotides match TRBD1. The sequenced sample was CD8+ T cells from PBMCs. The CDR3 loop reads CASSLVGQEGEQYF. In DNA form, the CDR3 reads TGTGCCAGCAGCTTAGTAGGACAGGAAGGGGAGCAGTACTTC.